The clone carrying this T cell receptor (beta chain) was seen many times. What it binds is not known. Individual cDNA molecules received unique molecular identifiers during library preparation. TCRdb used MiXCR to reprocess the 5' RACE reads, holding one entry per CDR3 protein. The table records approximately 58,000 distinct CDR3 sequences, 9.5% to 13% of them present only once. This record belongs to a study of early T cells in non-severe SARS-CoV-2 infection. Study-level background: Sequencing input comprised bulk RNA from unsorted whole blood; chain pairing was not available.

V dropped 8 bases and J dropped 3; count of bases not matched to a gene: 11. The CDR3 spans 15 residues. Study-level results: There was a bias toward anti-spike CD8 responses in VDJdb matching, which missed private and CD4 specificities.

This chain joins TRBV12-3 or TRBV12-4 and TRBJ2-7; TRBD1 matches at 9 bases. Sequencing was carried out using whole blood. The clonotype was recovered from an adult who was a healthcare worker with PCR-confirmed SARS-CoV-2 infection or an uninfected control (not recorded which). The CDR3 here is CASGRRQGVGYEQYF. As DNA, the CDR3 is TGTGCCAGCGGACGAAGACAGGGGGTAGGCTACGAGCAGTACTTC.